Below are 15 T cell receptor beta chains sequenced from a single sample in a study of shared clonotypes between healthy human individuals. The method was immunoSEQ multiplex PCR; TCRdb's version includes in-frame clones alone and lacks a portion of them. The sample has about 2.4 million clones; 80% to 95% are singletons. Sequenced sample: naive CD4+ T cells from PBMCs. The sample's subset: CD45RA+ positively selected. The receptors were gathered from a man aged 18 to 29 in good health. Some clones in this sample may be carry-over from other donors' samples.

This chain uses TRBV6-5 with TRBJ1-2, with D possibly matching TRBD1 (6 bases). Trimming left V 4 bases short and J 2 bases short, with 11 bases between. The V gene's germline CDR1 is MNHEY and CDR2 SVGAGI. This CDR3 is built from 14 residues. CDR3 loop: CASSWGARNYGYTF. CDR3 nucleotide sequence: TGTGCCAGCAGTTGGGGGGCGAGGAACTATGGCTACACCTTC.

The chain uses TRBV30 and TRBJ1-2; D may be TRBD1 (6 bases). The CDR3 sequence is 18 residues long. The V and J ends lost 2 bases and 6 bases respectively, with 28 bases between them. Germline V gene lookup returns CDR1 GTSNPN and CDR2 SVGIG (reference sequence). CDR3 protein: CAWSPGGEPRYRGDGYTF. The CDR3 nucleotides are TGTGCCTGGAGTCCTGGGGGCGAACCGCGCTACCGGGGGGATGGCTACACCTTC.

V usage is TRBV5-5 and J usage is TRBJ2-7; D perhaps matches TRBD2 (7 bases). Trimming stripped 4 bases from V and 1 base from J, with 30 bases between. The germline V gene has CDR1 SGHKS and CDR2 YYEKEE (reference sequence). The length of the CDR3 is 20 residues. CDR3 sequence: CASSGANREGSGTLSYEQYF. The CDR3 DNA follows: TGTGCCAGCAGCGGTGCTAACAGGGAGGGGAGCGGGACTCTTTCCTACGAGCAGTACTTC.

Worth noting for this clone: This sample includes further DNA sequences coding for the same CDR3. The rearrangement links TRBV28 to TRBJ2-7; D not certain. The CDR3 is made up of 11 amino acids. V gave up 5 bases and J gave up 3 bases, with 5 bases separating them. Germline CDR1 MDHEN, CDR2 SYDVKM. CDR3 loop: CASSTYYEQYF. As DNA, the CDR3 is TGTGCCAGCAGTACATACTACGAGCAGTACTTC. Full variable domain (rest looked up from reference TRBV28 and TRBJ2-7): DVKVTQSSRYLVKRTGEKVFLECVQDMDHENMFWYRQDPGLGLRLIYFSYDVKMKEKGDIPEGYSVSREKKERFSLILESASTNQTSMYLCASSTYYEQYFGPGTRLTVT.

The DNA for the CDR3 is TGTGCCAGCAGCTTAATGCGGGACAGGGTAGTCAATGAGCAGTTCTTC. Translation gives CASSLMRDRVVNEQFF. The chain links TRBV7-8 to TRBJ2-1; TRBD1 aligns across 9 bases. The CDR3 is 16 amino acids. Germline CDR1 and CDR2: SGHVS and FQNEAQ. V lost 2 bases and J lost 6; bases outside the gene matches: 8.

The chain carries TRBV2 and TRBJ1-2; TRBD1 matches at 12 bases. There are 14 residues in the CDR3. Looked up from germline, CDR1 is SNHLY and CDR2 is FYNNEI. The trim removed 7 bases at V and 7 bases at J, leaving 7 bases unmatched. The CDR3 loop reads CASNPGQGAGGYTF. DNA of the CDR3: TGTGCCAGCAACCCGGGACAGGGGGCGGGTGGCTACACCTTC. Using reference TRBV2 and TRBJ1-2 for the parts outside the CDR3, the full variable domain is EPEVTQTPSHQVTQMGQEVILRCVPISNHLYFYWYRQILGQKVEFLVSFYNNEISEKSEIFDDQFSVERPDGSNFTLKIRSTKLEDSAMYFCASNPGQGAGGYTFGSGTRLTVV.

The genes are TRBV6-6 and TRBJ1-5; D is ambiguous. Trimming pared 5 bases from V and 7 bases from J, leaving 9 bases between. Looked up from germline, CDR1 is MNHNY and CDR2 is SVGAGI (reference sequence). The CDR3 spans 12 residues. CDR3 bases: TGTGCCAGCAGTCCTTGGTCCCAGCCCCAGCATTTT. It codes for CASSPWSQPQHF.

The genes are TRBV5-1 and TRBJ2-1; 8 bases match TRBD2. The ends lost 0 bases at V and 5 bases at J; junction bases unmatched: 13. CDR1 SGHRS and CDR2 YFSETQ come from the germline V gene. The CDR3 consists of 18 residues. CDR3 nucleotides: TGCGCCAGCAGCTTGGGGTTCGGGAGGGGCGTCGGACACAATGAGCAGTTCTTC. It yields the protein CASSLGFGRGVGHNEQFF.

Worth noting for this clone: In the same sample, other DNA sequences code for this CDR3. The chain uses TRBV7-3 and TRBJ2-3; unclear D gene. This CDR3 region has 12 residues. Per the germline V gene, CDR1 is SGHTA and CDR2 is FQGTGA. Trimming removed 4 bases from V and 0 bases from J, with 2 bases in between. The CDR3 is CASSSSTDTQYF. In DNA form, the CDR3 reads TGTGCCAGCAGCTCCAGCACAGATACGCAGTATTTT. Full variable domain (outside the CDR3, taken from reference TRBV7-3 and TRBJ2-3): GAGVSQTPSNKVTEKGKYVELRCDPISGHTALYWYRQSLGQGPEFLIYFQGTGAADDSGLPNDRFFAVRPEGSVSTLKIQRTERGDSAVYLCASSSSTDTQYFGPGTRLTVL.

The CDR3: CASSYLALRNIQYF. CDR3 DNA sequence: TGTGCCAGCAGTTACCTAGCGCTTAGAAACATTCAGTACTTC. The chain joins TRBV28 to TRBJ2-4; possibly TRBD2 for D (6 bases). The CDR3 is 14 residues long. The V end was cut by 4 bases, the J end by 6 bases, with 13 bases between. The germline CDR1 and CDR2 sequences are MDHEN and SYDVKM.

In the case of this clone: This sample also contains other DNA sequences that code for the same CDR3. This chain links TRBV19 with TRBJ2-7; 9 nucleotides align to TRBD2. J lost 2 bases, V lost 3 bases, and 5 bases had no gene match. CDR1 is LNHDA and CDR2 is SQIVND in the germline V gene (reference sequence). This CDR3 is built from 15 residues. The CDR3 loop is CASSIALAGTYEQYF. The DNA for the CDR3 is TGTGCCAGTAGTATCGCGCTAGCGGGAACCTACGAGCAGTACTTC.

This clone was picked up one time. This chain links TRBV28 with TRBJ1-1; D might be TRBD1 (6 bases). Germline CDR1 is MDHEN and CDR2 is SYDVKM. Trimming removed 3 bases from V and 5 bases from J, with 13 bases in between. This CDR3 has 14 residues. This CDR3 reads CASSLGGAGTEAFF. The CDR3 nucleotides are TGTGCCAGCAGTTTGGGGGGCGCGGGGACTGAAGCTTTCTTT.

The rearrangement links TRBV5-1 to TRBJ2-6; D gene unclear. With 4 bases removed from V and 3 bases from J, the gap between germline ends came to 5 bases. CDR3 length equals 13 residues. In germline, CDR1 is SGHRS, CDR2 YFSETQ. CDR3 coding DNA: TGCGCCAGCAGCCCCGATGGGGCCAACGTCCTGACTTTC. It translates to CASSPDGANVLTF.

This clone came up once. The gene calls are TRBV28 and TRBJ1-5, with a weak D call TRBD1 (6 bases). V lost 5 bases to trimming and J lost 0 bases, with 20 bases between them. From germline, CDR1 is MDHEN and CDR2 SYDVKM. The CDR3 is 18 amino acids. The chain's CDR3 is CASSLTGLLVYSNQPQHF. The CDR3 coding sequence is TGTGCCAGCAGTCTCACAGGGCTTTTGGTTTATAGCAATCAGCCCCAGCATTTT.

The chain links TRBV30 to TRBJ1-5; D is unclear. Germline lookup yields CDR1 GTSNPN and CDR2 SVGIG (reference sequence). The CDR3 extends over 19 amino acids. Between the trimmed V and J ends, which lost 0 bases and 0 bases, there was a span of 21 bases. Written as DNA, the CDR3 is TGTGCCTGGAGTGTCGGGGTAGGCCCTGTTTGGAGTAGCAATCAGCCCCAGCATTTT. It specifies CAWSVGVGPVWSSNQPQHF.